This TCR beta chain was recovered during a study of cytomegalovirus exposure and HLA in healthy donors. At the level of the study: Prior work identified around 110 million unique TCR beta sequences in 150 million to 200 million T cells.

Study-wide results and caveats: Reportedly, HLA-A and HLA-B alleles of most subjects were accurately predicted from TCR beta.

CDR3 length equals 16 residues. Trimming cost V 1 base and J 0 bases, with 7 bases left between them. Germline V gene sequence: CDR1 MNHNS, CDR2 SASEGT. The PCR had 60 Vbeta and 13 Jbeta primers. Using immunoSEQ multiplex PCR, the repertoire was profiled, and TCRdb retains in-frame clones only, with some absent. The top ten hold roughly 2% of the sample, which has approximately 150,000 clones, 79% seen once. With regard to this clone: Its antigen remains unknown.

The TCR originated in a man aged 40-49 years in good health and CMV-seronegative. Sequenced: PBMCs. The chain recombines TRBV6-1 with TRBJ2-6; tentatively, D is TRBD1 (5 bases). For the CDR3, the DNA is TGTGCCAGCAGTGAAGGGACATTCTCTGGGGCCAACGTCCTGACTTTC. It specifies CASSEGTFSGANVLTF.